This is a list of T cell receptor beta chains from one sample in a study of PD-L1 blockade in urothelial cancer. TCRdb's table, derived via immunoSEQ multiplex PCR, lists solely in-frame clones and lacks some. The sample contains roughly 60,000 clones, around 80% of which appear only once. Sequencing was performed on PBMCs, taken around atezolizumab (anti-PD-L1) treatment. The source of these receptors is an older man with urothelial cancer. Both conserved end residues are part of each CDR3. The order of the fields is D gene, clone size, V gene, J gene, CDR3 DNA, CDR3 protein. The D gene is left open where the match is weak. The listing skips clone size in some rows; elsewhere it reads once, few, many or a size class.

d_call: -
clone_size: many
v_call: TRBV27
j_call: TRBJ2-7
cdr3_nt: TGTGCCAGCACCCCCACCGGCAGGGGAAATTTGAACGAGCAGTACTTC
cdr3_aa: CASTPTGRGNLNEQYF

d_call: TRBD1
clone_size: -
v_call: TRBV19
j_call: TRBJ2-7
cdr3_nt: TGTGCCAGTAGTATAATCAGGGGGCAGGGGTACGAGCAGTACTTC
cdr3_aa: CASSIIRGQGYEQYF

d_call: -
clone_size: -
v_call: TRBV10-3
j_call: TRBJ1-3
cdr3_nt: TGTGCCATCGGAAGGGACAACTCTGGAAACACCATATATTTT
cdr3_aa: CAIGRDNSGNTIYF

d_call: -
clone_size: medium-sized
v_call: TRBV4-1
j_call: TRBJ1-5
cdr3_nt: TGCGCCAGCGGGGCTTATAGCAATCAGCCCCAGCATTTT
cdr3_aa: CASGAYSNQPQHF

d_call: -
clone_size: -
v_call: TRBV5-5
j_call: TRBJ2-7
cdr3_nt: TGTGCCAGCAGCTTGGCTGGCAGCTACGAGCAGTACTTC
cdr3_aa: CASSLAGSYEQYF

d_call: TRBD2
clone_size: once
v_call: TRBV10-3
j_call: TRBJ2-1
cdr3_nt: TGTGCCATCAGTGGGGGACTAGCGGGGTATGAGCAGTTCTTC
cdr3_aa: CAISGGLAGYEQFF

d_call: TRBD1
clone_size: -
v_call: TRBV19
j_call: TRBJ1-1
cdr3_nt: TGTGCCAGTAGTATTACAGGGGTGGACACTGAAGCTTTCTTT
cdr3_aa: CASSITGVDTEAFF

d_call: TRBD1
clone_size: -
v_call: TRBV6-6
j_call: TRBJ1-2
cdr3_nt: TGTGCCAGCAGCTCTCTGGGACAGGGGTATGGCTACACCTTC
cdr3_aa: CASSSLGQGYGYTF

d_call: TRBD2
clone_size: once
v_call: TRBV7-9
j_call: TRBJ2-5
cdr3_nt: TGTGCCAGCAGCTTTACTAGCGTCCCGGAGACCCAGTACTTC
cdr3_aa: CASSFTSVPETQYF

d_call: -
clone_size: -
v_call: TRBV2
j_call: TRBJ2-1
cdr3_nt: TGTGCCAGCCAAGCGACCAGCTCCTACAATGAGCAGTTCTTC
cdr3_aa: CASQATSSYNEQFF

d_call: -
clone_size: -
v_call: TRBV30
j_call: TRBJ1-5
cdr3_nt: TGTGCCTGGAGTGAACAGGCGGATCAGCCCCAGCATTTT
cdr3_aa: CAWSEQADQPQHF